This entry is about one T cell receptor beta chain. The sample is drawn from a study of cytomegalovirus exposure and HLA in healthy donors. Assay used: immunoSEQ multiplex PCR; TCRdb lists only in-frame clones, some missing. The sample holds 55,000 to 70,000 clones, more than 85% seen once. In germline, CDR1 is ENHRY, CDR2 SYGVKD. The CDR3 consists of 15 residues. V lost 6 bases, J lost 4 bases, and 17 bases lay in between. The sample comprised PBMCs. This clonotype originated in a woman aged 25 to 39 in good health and CMV-seronegative. The rearrangement joins TRBV10-3 to TRBJ2-3; D may be TRBD2 (6 bases). The CDR3 reads CAIRTAGREADTQYF. CDR3 bases: TGTGCCATCAGGACAGCGGGTAGAGAGGCAGATACGCAGTATTTT.